This T cell receptor beta chain originates from a study of T cells in Graves' hyperthyroidism and ophthalmopathy. Findings and caveats of the study: Clonotypes that were expanded in thyroid above 0.001 mostly appeared in blood too. From stable hyperthyroidism, ophthalmopathy was separated by a 13 V-J model.

From RNA transcripts, TCR beta CDR3 regions were amplified. In the first-round RT-PCR of the TCR CDR3, the HTBI primer set was used. Via MiXCR, TCRdb re-called the multiplex PCR reads, giving one row per CDR3 protein. The table records 300,000 to 450,000 distinct CDR3 sequences, around 15% of them present only once. This clonotype was counted at least ten times. Its antigen is undetermined. The diagnoses drew upon clinical symptoms, serum thyroxine and TRAb, thyroid ultrasound and orbital computed tomography. Trimming took 4 bases from V and 5 from J; bases not matched to a gene: 3. The CDR3 loop spans 13 amino acids. Per the germline V gene, CDR1 is MNHNS and CDR2 is SASEGT.

The J gene is TRBJ2-7, the V gene TRBV6-1; 9 bases agree with TRBD1. This receptor was identified in a woman under 40 with Graves' ophthalmopathy. The specimen sequenced was blood. The CDR3 sequence is CASSVRTGDEQYF. In DNA form, the CDR3 reads TGTGCCAGCAGTGTAAGGACAGGGGACGAGCAGTACTTC.